The 20 T cell receptor beta chains reported below all come from one sample, sequenced in a study of blood T cell repertoires in COVID-19. Generated by immunoSEQ multiplex PCR, the TCRdb table keeps only in-frame clones and is missing some. The table lists under 200,000 clones, around 85% of them singletons. Sequenced: peripheral blood. All receptors derive from a man aged 55 to 70 who had recovered from COVID-19.

This clone has a single count. This rearrangement joins TRBV10-3 to TRBJ2-7; 8 bases are shared with TRBD1. Unmatched junction bases numbered 5, after V lost 10 bases and J lost 6 bases. The CDR3 totals 11 residues. Germline V gives CDR1 ENHRY, CDR2 SYGVKD. The DNA of the CDR3 is TGTGCCAGCACAGGGGGATCCGAGCAGTACTTC. Its protein product is CASTGGSEQYF.

The chain carries TRBV6-5 and TRBJ1-1; D gene unclear. There are 14 residues in the CDR3. V lost 2 bases and J 1 base, leaving 8 bases between the germline ends. Germline V CDR1 and CDR2: MNHEY, SVGAGI. The CDR3 here is CASSYGRPNTEAFF. DNA for the CDR3: TGTGCCAGCAGTTACGGGAGACCGAACACTGAAGCTTTCTTT.

CDR3 sequence reads: CASSPLTEQEPNSNQPQHF. The CDR3 nucleotides are TGTGCCAGCTCACCACTAACTGAACAGGAACCAAATAGCAATCAGCCCCAGCATTTT. The gene calls are TRBV18 and TRBJ1-5; weak D call: TRBD1 (5 bases). The V and J ends lost 1 base and 0 bases respectively, with 19 bases between them. Looked up from germline, CDR1 is KGHSH and CDR2 is LQKENI. This CDR3 contains 19 residues.

CDR3 sequence reads: CASSLGTSGGAFDTQYF. CDR3 nucleotide sequence: TGTGCCAGCAGCCTCGGGACTAGCGGGGGGGCCTTCGATACGCAGTATTTT. The genes are TRBV7-3 and TRBJ2-3; 16 nucleotides align to TRBD2. The CDR3 length is 17 residues. Germline V gene sequence: CDR1 SGHTA, CDR2 FQGTGA. J was trimmed by 6 bases and V by 5 bases; bases with no gene match: 8.

This clone appeared a few times. The chain links TRBV18 to TRBJ2-5; D is undetermined. CDR3 length: 14 amino acids. Germline CDR1 KGHSH, CDR2 LQKENI. The ends were cut back, 6 bases at V and 1 base at J, with 12 bases in the middle. CDR3 DNA sequence: TGTGCCAGCTCGTCCGACGGAGCCCAAGAGACCCAGTACTTC. It encodes CASSSDGAQETQYF.

This sequence joins TRBV4-2 and TRBJ1-2; no definite D call. Trimming pared 0 bases from V and 4 bases from J, leaving 15 bases between. The CDR3 extends over 16 amino acids. Germline values: CDR1 LGHNA, CDR2 YNFKEQ. The chain's CDR3 is CASSQDWAVSGYGYTF. The CDR3 DNA is TGTGCCAGCAGCCAAGATTGGGCAGTATCAGGCTATGGCTACACCTTC.

V gene TRBV11-2 combines with J gene TRBJ1-1; the D gene is possibly TRBD1 (5 bases). CDR1 is SGHAT and CDR2 is FQNNGV in the germline V gene. Between the trimmed V and J ends, which lost 0 bases and 1 base, there was a span of 6 bases. The CDR3 runs to 14 residues. CDR3 DNA: TGTGCCAGCAGCTTAGAGACAGCGAACACTGAAGCTTTCTTT. It is translated as CASSLETANTEAFF.

This rearrangement joins TRBV4-1 to TRBJ2-1; D is perhaps TRBD2 (5 bases). The V end was cut by 6 bases, the J end by 5 bases, with 8 bases between. The CDR3 covers 12 residues. Per the germline V gene, CDR1 is MGHRA and CDR2 is YSYEKL. The CDR3 DNA sequence: TGCGCCAGCAGGTCCGGGGACAATGAGCAGTTCTTC. It is translated as CASRSGDNEQFF.

The chain couples TRBV19 to TRBJ1-1; 7 positions match TRBD1. Looked up from germline, CDR1 is LNHDA and CDR2 is SQIVND (reference sequence). This CDR3 region has 16 residues. Trimming removed 5 bases from V and 0 bases from J; junction bases left unmatched: 9. CDR3 nucleotides: TGTGCCAGTAGTGCGCCCGGACAGGTGATGAACACTGAAGCTTTCTTT. Amino acid sequence: CASSAPGQVMNTEAFF.

The J gene is TRBJ1-6, the V gene TRBV2; D possibly corresponds to TRBD1 (5 bases). Germline CDR1 is SNHLY and CDR2 is FYNNEI. The CDR3 covers 13 residues. The V end was cut by 8 bases, the J end by 5 bases, with 10 bases between. The CDR3 DNA sequence: TGTGCCAGCTGGGGAGGGGATAATTCACCCCTCCACTTT. It yields the protein CASWGGDNSPLHF.

The genes are TRBV7-2 and TRBJ1-5; D is unclear. In germline, CDR1 is SGHTA, CDR2 FQGNSA. V shed 3 bases and J shed 1 base, with 7 bases lying between them. This CDR3 contains 14 residues. The CDR3 reads CASSFRISNQPQHF. The CDR3 DNA reads TGTGCCAGCAGCTTCAGGATCAGCAATCAGCCCCAGCATTTT.

The chain links TRBV6-5 to TRBJ1-1; maybe TRBD1 (5 bases). V was clipped by 6 bases and J by 1 base, with 9 bases between them. Germline CDR1 MNHEY, CDR2 SVGAGI. This CDR3 spans 13 amino acids. The CDR3 sequence: CASRGGWNTEAFF. The CDR3 nucleotides are TGTGCCAGCAGGGGGGGATGGAACACTGAAGCTTTCTTT.

For the CDR3, the DNA is TGTGCCAGCAGCGCCCTCACAGGGGGTAATACTAATGAAAAACTGTTTTTT. Translated, it gives CASSALTGGNTNEKLFF. This chain connects TRBV9 to TRBJ1-4; 8 bases map to TRBD1. CDR3 length: 17 residues. CDR1 and CDR2 from the germline V gene are SGDLS and YYNGEE. Unmatched junction bases numbered 9, after V lost 3 bases and J lost 2 bases.

The genes are TRBV7-2 and TRBJ2-7, with a possible D match to TRBD1 (7 bases). Germline V gives CDR1 SGHTA, CDR2 FQGNSA. The CDR3 is made up of 14 amino acids. Deletions cut 5 bases from V and 2 bases from J, with 13 bases between. CDR3 sequence (DNA): TGTGCCAGCAGCAGAGGAGGGGGCGCCTACGAGCAGTACTTC. This encodes CASSRGGGAYEQYF. Using reference TRBV7-2 and TRBJ2-7 for the parts outside the CDR3, the full variable domain is GAGVSQSPSNKVTEKGKDVELRCDPISGHTALYWYRQSLGQGLEFLIYFQGNSAPDKSGLPSDRFSAERTGGSVSTLTIQRTQQEDSAVYLCASSRGGGAYEQYFGPGTRLTVT.

The rearrangement joins TRBV2 to TRBJ2-7, with D perhaps matching TRBD1 (6 bases). V shed 6 bases and J shed 9 bases, with 15 bases lying between them. CDR3 length: 12 amino acids. Germline CDR1 and CDR2: SNHLY and FYNNEI. The CDR3 nucleotides read TGTGCCAGCAGGGAGGTTGCAGGGGTGCAGTACTTC. Encoded protein: CASREVAGVQYF. Using reference TRBV2 and TRBJ2-7 for the parts outside the CDR3, the full variable domain is EPEVTQTPSHQVTQMGQEVILRCVPISNHLYFYWYRQILGQKVEFLVSFYNNEISEKSEIFDDQFSVERPDGSNFTLKIRSTKLEDSAMYFCASREVAGVQYFGPGTRLTVT.

The chain links TRBV6-4 to TRBJ1-4; weak D call: TRBD1 (5 bases). The CDR3 is made up of 18 amino acids. Between the trimmed V and J ends, which lost 6 bases and 2 bases, there was a span of 22 bases. The germline V gene has CDR1 MRHNA and CDR2 SNTAGT. The CDR3 DNA reads TGTGCCAGCAGCGGCACACCCCCTTTTGGGGGGACTAATGAAAAACTGTTTTTT. This gives the protein CASSGTPPFGGTNEKLFF.

The CDR3 region has the DNA TGTGCCAGTAGTATGACAGGGTCGGAGGAGACCCAGTACTTC. This encodes CASSMTGSEETQYF. This chain uses TRBV19 with TRBJ2-5; 7 bases agree with TRBD1. This CDR3 comprises 14 residues. The germline V gene encodes CDR1 LNHDA and CDR2 SQIVND (reference sequence). The ends lost 3 bases at V and 5 bases at J; junction bases unmatched: 6.

The J gene is TRBJ2-1, the V gene TRBV11-2; TRBD2 is a possible D gene (6 bases). This CDR3 is built from 15 residues. Germline V lookup: CDR1 SGHAT, CDR2 FQNNGV. Between the trimmed V and J ends, which lost 5 bases and 7 bases, there was a span of 18 bases. The CDR3 DNA follows: TGTGCCAGCAGCCCTTCGGGGGTCGGTCTGAATGAGCAGTTCTTC. Translated, it gives CASSPSGVGLNEQFF.

This clone occurred once. The rearrangement joins TRBV7-9 to TRBJ2-7; 7 bases align to TRBD1. This CDR3 spans 14 amino acids. Germline CDR1 is SEHNR and CDR2 is FQNEAQ (reference sequence). V trimming: 1 base; J trimming: 5 bases; junction bases outside the gene matches: 5. In DNA form, the CDR3 reads TGTGCCAGCAGCTTAGTCGGACAGGTCCACGAGCAGTACTTC. Translating gives CASSLVGQVHEQYF. Full variable domain (outside the CDR3, taken from reference TRBV7-9 and TRBJ2-7): DTGVSQNPRHKITKRGQNVTFRCDPISEHNRLYWYRQTLGQGPEFLTYFQNEAQLEKSRLLSDRFSAERPKGSFSTLEIQRTEQGDSAMYLCASSLVGQVHEQYFGPGTRLTVT.

This clone was detected only a few times. The chain couples TRBV12-3 or TRBV12-4 to TRBJ1-2; D perhaps matches TRBD1 (5 bases). The V gene lost 5 bases and the J gene lost 3 bases, with 10 bases spanning the gap. CDR3 length: 13 amino acids. Written as DNA, the CDR3 is TGTGCCAGCAGTCCGCAGGGCCACTATGGCTACACCTTC. As protein: CASSPQGHYGYTF.